The clone carrying this T cell receptor (beta chain) occurred a few times. As originally analysed: Amplifying reference gene primers gave estimates of nucleated cell counts. Some clones are missing from TCRdb's copy, which holds only in-frame ones; the method was immunoSEQ multiplex PCR. V, J and clone size are taken as reported in that table, and D and trimming were inferred from the DNA itself. The table has some 460,000 clones, roughly 85% seen once. This record comes from a study of blood T cell repertoires in COVID-19. Participant ages covered roughly 18 to 89 years across 24 US areas. Germline CDR1 is SNHLY and CDR2 is FYNNEI. V lost 8 bases and J lost 0, with 11 bases in between. The CDR3 contains 14 residues.

The chain has TRBV2 and TRBJ1-5; the D is unclear. What was sequenced was PBMCs or T cells enriched from blood (not recorded which). This TCR was recovered from a woman younger than 35 with acute COVID-19. CDR3 sequence: CASLAGNSNQPQHF. The CDR3 DNA is TGTGCCAGCCTTGCGGGGAATAGCAATCAGCCCCAGCATTTT. The full variable domain, completed using reference TRBV2 and TRBJ1-5, is EPEVTQTPSHQVTQMGQEVILRCVPISNHLYFYWYRQILGQKVEFLVSFYNNEISEKSEIFDDQFSVERPDGSNFTLKIRSTKLEDSAMYFCASLAGNSNQPQHFGDGTRLSIL.